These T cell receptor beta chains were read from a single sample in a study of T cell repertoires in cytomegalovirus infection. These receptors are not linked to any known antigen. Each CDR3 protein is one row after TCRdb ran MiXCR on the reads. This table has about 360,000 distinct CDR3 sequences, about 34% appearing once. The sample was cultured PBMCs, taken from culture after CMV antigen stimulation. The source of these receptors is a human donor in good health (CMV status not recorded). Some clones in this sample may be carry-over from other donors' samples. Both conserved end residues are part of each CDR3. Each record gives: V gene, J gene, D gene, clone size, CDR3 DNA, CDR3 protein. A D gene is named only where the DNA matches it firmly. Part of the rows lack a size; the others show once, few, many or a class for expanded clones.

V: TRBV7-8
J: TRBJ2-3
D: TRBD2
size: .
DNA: TGTGCCAGCAGCTTACTCCGACTAGCGCGGGATACGCAGTATTTT
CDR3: CASSLLRLARDTQYF

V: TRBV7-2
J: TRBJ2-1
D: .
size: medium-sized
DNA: TGTGCCAGCAGCTTAGGTAGCTTTGATGAGCAGTTCTTC
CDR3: CASSLGSFDEQFF

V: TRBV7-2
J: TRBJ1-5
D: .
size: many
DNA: TGTGCCAGCAGCGGCGGTGCGGGGGCTAATCAGCCCCAGCATTTT
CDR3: CASSGGAGANQPQHF

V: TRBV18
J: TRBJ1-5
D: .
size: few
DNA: TGTGCCAGCTCACCCGATGCCGGGAGAAATAGCAATCAGCCCCAGCATTTT
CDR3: CASSPDAGRNSNQPQHF

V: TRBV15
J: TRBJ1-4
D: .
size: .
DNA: TGTGCCACCAGCGTAGGACGGCCGAATGAAAAACTGTTTTTT
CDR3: CATSVGRPNEKLFF

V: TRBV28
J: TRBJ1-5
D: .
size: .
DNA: TGTGCCAGCAGTGCGACCCTGGGCAATCAGCCCCAGCATTTT
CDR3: CASSATLGNQPQHF

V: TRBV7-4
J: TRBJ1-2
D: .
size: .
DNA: TGTGCCAGCAGCTTCGGAGCGGTGTATTATGGCTACACCTTC
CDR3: CASSFGAVYYGYTF

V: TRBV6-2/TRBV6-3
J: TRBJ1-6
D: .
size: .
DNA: TGTGCCAGCCGAGCGCCGGGACACTATAATTCACCCCTCCACTTT
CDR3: CASRAPGHYNSPLHF

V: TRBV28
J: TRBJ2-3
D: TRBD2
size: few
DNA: TGTGCCAGCACCGGACTAGCGGGTGGATTTGGGACGCAGTATTTT
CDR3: CASTGLAGGFGTQYF

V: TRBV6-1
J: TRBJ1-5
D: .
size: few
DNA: TGTGCCAGCAGTGTCGTTCAGGGCCTTAGCAATCAGCCCCAGCATTTT
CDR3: CASSVVQGLSNQPQHF

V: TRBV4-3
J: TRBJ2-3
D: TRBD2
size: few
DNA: TGCGCCAGCAGCCAACCTAGCGGGAGTGGGGCAGATACGCAGTATTTT
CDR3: CASSQPSGSGADTQYF

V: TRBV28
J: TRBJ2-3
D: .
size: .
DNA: TGTGCCAGCAGTACCTTTTTTCGAAGCGGCACAGATACGCAGTATTTT
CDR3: CASSTFFRSGTDTQYF

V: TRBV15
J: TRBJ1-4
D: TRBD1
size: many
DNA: TGTGCCACCAGCAGAGCTAAGGACAGGGTAGGGAAACTGTTTTTT
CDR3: CATSRAKDRVGKLFF

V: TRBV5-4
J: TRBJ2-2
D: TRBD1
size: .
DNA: TGTGCCAGCAGCTGGGGGACAGGGGTTACCGGGGAGCTGTTTTTT
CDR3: CASSWGTGVTGELFF

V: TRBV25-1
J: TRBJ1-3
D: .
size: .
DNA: TGTGCCAGCAGTGACGAGGGGTCTGGAAACACCATATATTTT
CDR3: CASSDEGSGNTIYF

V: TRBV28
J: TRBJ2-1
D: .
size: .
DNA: TGTGCCAGCAGTTCCCTCCTAGACTACAATGAGCAGTTCTTC
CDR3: CASSSLLDYNEQFF

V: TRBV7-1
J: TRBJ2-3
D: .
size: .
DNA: TGTGCCAGCAGCTCCGATGCAGATACGCAGTATTTT
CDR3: CASSSDADTQYF

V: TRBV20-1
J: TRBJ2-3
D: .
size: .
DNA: TGCAGTGCGTCGAGAGCGTCTAGAGGCACAGATACGCAGTATTTT
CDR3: CSASRASRGTDTQYF

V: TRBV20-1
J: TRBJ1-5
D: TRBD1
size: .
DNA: TGCAGTGCTGAAAGGACAGGGGTTAGCAATCAGCCCCAGCATTTT
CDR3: CSAERTGVSNQPQHF

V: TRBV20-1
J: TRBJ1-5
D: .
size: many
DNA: TGCAGTGCTAGAACCGGTCGAACGGGCAATCAGCCCCAGCATTTT
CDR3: CSARTGRTGNQPQHF

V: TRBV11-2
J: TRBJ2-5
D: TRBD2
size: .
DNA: TGTGCCAGCAGCGTCGCGGGGGGCCAAGAGACCCAGTACTTC
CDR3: CASSVAGGQETQYF

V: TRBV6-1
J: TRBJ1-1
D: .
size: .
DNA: TGTGCCAGCAGTACCTCTTTTATACGTGGCACTGAAGCTTTCTTT
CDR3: CASSTSFIRGTEAFF

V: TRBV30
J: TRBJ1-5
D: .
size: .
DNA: TGTGCCTGGAGTCGGGACGCAGGGAGGAATCAGCCCCAGCATTTT
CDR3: CAWSRDAGRNQPQHF

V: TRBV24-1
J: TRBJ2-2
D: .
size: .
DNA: TGTGCCACCAGTGACCCAACCCGGGTGCCCGGGGAGCTGTTTTTT
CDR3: CATSDPTRVPGELFF

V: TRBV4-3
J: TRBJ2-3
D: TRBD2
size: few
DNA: TGCGCCAGCAGCCAAGATCGTGGGGGGGACCCCACAGATACGCAGTATTTT
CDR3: CASSQDRGGDPTDTQYF

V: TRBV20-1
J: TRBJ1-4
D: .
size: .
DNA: TGCAGTGCTAGAGAAAAGGGGGAGGTTTATCGACGTGATGAAAAACTGTTTTTT
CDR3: CSAREKGEVYRRDEKLFF

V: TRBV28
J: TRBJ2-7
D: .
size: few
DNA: TGTGCCAGCAGTTCCTCTCAGGGTTCCTACGAGCAGTACTTC
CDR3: CASSSSQGSYEQYF

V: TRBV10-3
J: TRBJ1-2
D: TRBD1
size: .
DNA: TGTGCCATCAGTGACGGTGGGACAGTGACTCATGGCTACACCTTC
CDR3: CAISDGGTVTHGYTF

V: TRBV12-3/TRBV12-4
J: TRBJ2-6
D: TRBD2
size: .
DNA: TGTGCCAGCAGTTTCGCGACTAGCTCGAGGGGGGCCAACGTCCTGACTTTC
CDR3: CASSFATSSRGANVLTF